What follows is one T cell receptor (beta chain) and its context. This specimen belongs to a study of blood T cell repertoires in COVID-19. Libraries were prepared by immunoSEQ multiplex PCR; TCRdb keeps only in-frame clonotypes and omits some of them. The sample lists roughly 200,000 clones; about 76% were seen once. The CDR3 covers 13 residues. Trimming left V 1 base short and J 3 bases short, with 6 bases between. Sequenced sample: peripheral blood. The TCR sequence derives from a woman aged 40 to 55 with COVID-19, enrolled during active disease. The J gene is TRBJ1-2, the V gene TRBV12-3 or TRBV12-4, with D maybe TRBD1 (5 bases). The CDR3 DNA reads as TGTGCCAGCAGTTTAGGCAGGGACTATGGCTACACCTTC. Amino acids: CASSLGRDYGYTF.